This T cell receptor beta chain was profiled in a study of cytomegalovirus exposure and HLA in healthy donors (dated by TCRdb to 2017 to 2019). For the wider study: An earlier analysis of about 530 of the donors reported about 280 Gb of sequence data and about 120 million unique TCR beta sequences obtained from some 200 million T cells. An early release that covered fewer than 750 HLA-typed donors contained around 300 gigabases of sequencing data and tens of millions of unique TCR sequences. Among the roughly 430 genotyped donors, around 81% belonged to the genetic ancestry cluster associated with self-reported Caucasian donors. The study aimed to test whether cataloging public T cell receptors could reveal signatures of past pathogen exposure. Using immunosequencing, the study profiled T cell repertoires from 666 subjects and related those repertoires to cytomegalovirus serostatus. In addition to the first cohort of 650 to 800 subjects, a separate validation cohort of over 90 different subjects was used. The study combined high-throughput TCR immunosequencing, statistical association of individual TCRs with disease status, and machine learning to predict cytomegalovirus infection status. A later analysis re-examined previously published TCR beta repertoires from 600 to 700 donors and added high-resolution HLA genotyping to investigate patterns of TCR occurrence. The later analysis used no new phenotypic data to find candidate immune exposures, relying instead on TCR beta sequences and their occurrence across donors. An earlier analysis of 587 of the donors used high-throughput TCR beta sequencing to judge whether each TCR beta V gene segment behaved as functional or pseudogenic. Alongside the repertoire data, information on donor age, sex, ethnicity and CMV serostatus was compiled. In a later genetic analysis, genome-wide SNP genotypes for about three fifths of the roughly 670 donors were used, and that subset was treated as a discovery cohort. Every repertoire in the discovery cohort had been generated on one and the same sequencing platform. Class I and class II HLA loci were covered by the typing at four-digit resolution. Typing coverage varied by locus: 629-630 donors for A, B, C, DRB1 and DQB1; 522 for DQA1; about 600 for DPA1; roughly 450 for DPB1. Several DR-DQ haplotypes were handled as single units for association and clustering, since linkage in the cohort was strong. Across 300 to 400 genotyped donors of the cohort, an average of about 220,000 unique TCR beta nucleotide sequences per donor were sequenced, and roughly 20% of those sequences were non-productive.

Preparation of the library involved the immunoSEQ multiplex PCR assay. For the multiplex PCR, a mixture combining 60 forward primers for TCR Vbeta segments and 13 reverse primers for TCR Jbeta segments was used. The CDR3 region of rearranged TCR beta genes was amplified from genomic DNA with a multiplex PCR assay. The amplified TCR beta libraries were sequenced on the Illumina HiSeq System as 87-base-pair reads. The source study handled its data this way. In a later analysis, 80 million or so unique TCR beta chains were counted across the 650 to 750 repertoires, and about 9.9 million of these chains were shared by at least two donors. A nearest-neighbor algorithm error-corrected the raw reads and collapsed the reads into unique sequences, merging closely related sequences to remove PCR and sequencing errors. To assign V, D and J gene segments, CDR3 sequences were aligned to IMGT reference sequences. For a sequence to be retained, a match of at least six nucleotides was required to both a V gene segment and a J gene segment. A rearrangement counted as productive if the CDR3 had no stop codons and remained in frame with V and J, and every other rearrangement counted as non-productive. CDR3 was defined according to IMGT convention as the region running from the second conserved V-encoded cysteine to the conserved J-encoded phenylalanine. The earlier analysis of more than 450 of the donors excluded sequences that lacked an unambiguous match to a single V gene segment. In an earlier analysis of approximately 590 of the donors, V segments were called functional above 56.7% productive rearrangements and were called segregating when the between-donor standard deviation exceeded 5%. A statistical classification framework was built to diagnose cytomegalovirus status from the catalog of TCR beta chain sequences. V and J gene assignment, in a later analysis, came from comparing TCR nucleotide sequences with IMGT/GENE-DB human TR gene sequences. Using the TCRdist pipeline, a later analysis assigned CDR3 sequences along with most-parsimonious VDJ recombination scenarios. In a later analysis, each TCR beta chain was defined by its CDR3 amino acid sequence together with its V-gene family, and reads lacking a unique V-gene family were excluded. A later analysis removed 500 to 600 highly shared, low-generation-probability nucleotide sequences to deal with suspected cross-contamination and a sequencing artifact. A later analysis calculated a clonal expansion index for each public chain from normalized within-repertoire ranks of inferred template counts. Generation probabilities in a later analysis came from a VDJ recombination model fitted to out-of-frame rearrangements, and those results were checked against IGoR. A later analysis scored TCR-TCR, TCR-HLA and TCR-CMV co-occurrence with hypergeometric tests, applying a repertoire-size bias correction to TCR pairs. A later analysis estimated false discovery rates by permuting HLA or CMV assignments 20 times. In a later analysis, co-occurring TCRs were grouped using DBSCAN, and TCRdist sequence similarity was added for clustering within HLA-allele-positive subsets. Co-occurrence clustering excluded repertoires with fewer than 30,000 or more than 120,000 public chains, plus five with anomalous nucleotide sharing. Drawn from immuneACCESS, this table holds only the in-frame rearrangements with V and J called that TCRdb kept. Clones are partly lost; checked studies trace under half to an unresolved V gene and leave the rest unexplained. The V and J calls and clone size were taken over from that table, and D and trimming were inferred from the DNA. For this sample the table gives over 200,000 clones, of which roughly 82% were detected only once. In total, the top ten clones hold around 5.7% of the sample.

The cohort was made up of roughly 670 healthy bone marrow donors. At the time of sampling, all cohort members were nominally healthy, though unrecorded immune exposures were likely present. The donor tested CMV seropositive, placing the donor among the roughly 300 seropositive members of the cohort. Each donor provided a peripheral blood sample, and peripheral blood mononuclear cells were used for TCR beta sequencing. Genomic DNA extraction from the blood cell samples was performed with the Qiagen DNeasy Blood Extraction Kit. This clone has a single count. Its antigen is still unknown. No clone much larger than this one lies a single base away; base qualities are absent. Study-wide conclusions, independent of this receptor: A later genetic analysis reported fewer N-insertions in productive TCRs among donors in an Asian-associated ancestry cluster than the roughly 700-donor mean. Most TCR sequences were seen in very few donors, while some public TCRs were found in many individuals. Strong co-occurrence of HLA alleles, especially DR and DQ, made assigning TCR associations to individual alleles difficult. Because some donors lacked HLA typing at each locus, the association tests relied only on the typed subset. A later analysis associated about 17,000 TCR beta sequences with specific HLA alleles at a false discovery rate of 0.05. A total of fewer than 200 TCR beta chains were listed by the study as associated with cytomegalovirus. A later analysis found that most CMV-associated TCR beta chains appeared HLA-restricted, with HLA associations seemingly driven largely by CMV exposure. CMV serostatus was the only immune exposure information available for the cohort. It was suggested by the authors that the approach could potentially be generalized to other disease states and immunological phenotypes. In vitro tests confirmed that a few of the cytomegalovirus-associated TCR beta chains recognize cytomegalovirus antigens. According to a later analysis, TCR association rates differed among HLA loci, with DRB1 alleles showing the most associated TCRs and HLA-C alleles showing the fewest. A further reported finding was that TCR beta sequences accurately predicted the HLA-A and HLA-B alleles for most subjects in the first cohort. A cluster of highly shared sequence variants was judged likely to represent a technical artifact of the sequencing pipeline. A later analysis found that HLA-associated TCR beta chains were more clonally expanded and had lower generation probabilities than equally common non-associated chains. In this cohort, only TCR beta chains were sequenced, and detectable features were limited by the absence of alpha or paired-chain data. A later analysis reported that several top co-occurrence clusters appeared linked to parvovirus B19, influenza, CMV and Epstein-Barr virus. In a later genetic analysis, a missense DCLRE1C variant was associated with V-gene and J-gene trimming of TCR beta chains, and the association was replicated in an independent cohort. An earlier analysis of roughly 570 of the donors showed that most TCR beta V segments appeared in productive rearrangements either about 90% or about 30% of the time, which broadly matched IMGT annotations. Roughly uniform sequencing depth across donors was assumed in presence/absence analyses, although this assumption may not hold. The earlier analysis of approximately 590 of the donors excluded some 15 rarely observed V segments, including chromosome 9 orphons, because counts were too low. Some IMGT-functional V segments, including TRBV6-2 and TRBV6-3, could not be distinguished by the 87-base-pair reads and were therefore excluded. Linkage disequilibrium might explain the correlated functional status among segregating V segments, but an unknown experimental factor could not be ruled out. Cytomegalovirus status was reported to be diagnosed by the classifier with high specificity and sensitivity in both the original and validation cohorts.

The germline ends are 9 bases apart after V is trimmed by 2 bases and J by 6 bases. The germline V gene specifies LGHNA as CDR1 and YSLEER as CDR2. Inclusive of the bounding cysteine and phenylalanine, the CDR3 is 13 residues long. The DNA shown is the 39-base CDR3, in frame from base 1. The specimen was PBMCs. The chain couples TRBV4-3 to TRBJ2-3; D gene: possibly TRBD1, on 5 matching bases. This TCR was recovered from a woman in her 40s in good health and CMV-seropositive. The CDR3 has the sequence CASSQRGLDTQYF. The bases are TGCGCCAGCAGCCAAAGGGGTTTGGATACGCAGTATTTT.